What follows are 3 T cell receptor beta chains derived from one specimen sequenced in a study of T-cell memory formation after mild COVID-19. TCRdb re-derived calls from the 5' RACE reads in MiXCR, one entry per CDR3 protein. In the table there are hundreds of thousands of distinct CDR3 sequences, 15% to 20% of which are singletons. Sequenced material: PBMCs or a T cell subset sorted from them (not recorded which). The receptors here all came from an adult woman who had mild COVID-19 (a few samples of this study predate the infection). Cell type and time point are not known.

This clonotype was counted between two and nine times. V usage is TRBV12-3 or TRBV12-4 and J usage is TRBJ2-2; 7 positions agree with TRBD1. V was pared by 6 bases and J by 2 bases, with 12 bases of the junction left unmatched. This CDR3 contains 17 residues. CDR3 DNA sequence: TGTGCCAGCAGGACGCGACAGGGCCCCAATAACACCGGGGAGCTGTTTTTT. Translated: CASRTRQGPNNTGELFF.

This clonotype showed up just a few times. The V call is TRBV7-2, the J call TRBJ2-1, with 7 bases lining up with TRBD2. CDR3 length: 11 residues. V dropped 4 bases and J dropped 12; count of bases not matched to a gene: 3. Looked up from germline, CDR1 is SGHTA and CDR2 is FQGNSA. The CDR3 coding sequence is TGTGCCAGCAGCTCATGGGAGGGGCAGTTCTTC. It translates to CASSSWEGQFF.

The sample holds many counts of this clonotype. V usage is TRBV12-3 or TRBV12-4 and J usage is TRBJ2-7; TRBD1 is a possible D gene (5 bases). The V gene lost 4 bases and the J gene lost 0 bases, with 7 bases spanning the gap. The CDR3 has 13 amino acids. As DNA, the CDR3 is TGTGCCAGCAGTTACGACAGCTCCTACGAGCAGTACTTC. Translating it yields CASSYDSSYEQYF.